These T cell receptor beta chains were read from a single sample in a study of CD8 T cells in ankylosing spondylitis. TCRdb reanalysed the 5' RACE reads using MiXCR and keeps one entry per CDR3 protein. The sample lists about 500,000 distinct CDR3 sequences; approximately 12% were seen once. The specimen sequenced was blood, either unsorted or a sorted T cell fraction (not recorded which). The source of these receptors is a male donor with ankylosing spondylitis. CDR3s include the opening cysteine and the closing phenylalanine or tryptophan. Fields, in order: J gene, V gene, clone size, D gene, CDR3 protein, CDR3 DNA. D genes are given only for firm matches. A row's size may be missing; if present it is once, few, many or a size class.

j_gene: TRBJ2-2; v_gene: TRBV30; abundance: -; d_gene: TRBD2; CDR3aa: CAWRREGTTGELFF; CDR3nt: TGTGCCTGGAGAAGGGAGGGAACGACCGGGGAGCTGTTTTTT
j_gene: TRBJ2-7; v_gene: TRBV13; abundance: -; d_gene: -; CDR3aa: CASSSPKGYEQYF; CDR3nt: TGTGCCAGCAGCTCCCCGAAGGGCTACGAGCAGTACTTC
j_gene: TRBJ2-1; v_gene: TRBV27; abundance: many; d_gene: TRBD2; CDR3aa: CASSFRTSGVSYNEQFF; CDR3nt: TGTGCCAGCAGCTTTCGTACTAGCGGGGTCTCCTACAATGAGCAGTTCTTC
j_gene: TRBJ2-1; v_gene: TRBV7-9; abundance: -; d_gene: TRBD1; CDR3aa: CASSWGQVRHNEQFF; CDR3nt: TGTGCCAGCAGCTGGGGACAGGTTCGACACAATGAGCAGTTCTTC
j_gene: TRBJ2-4; v_gene: TRBV5-1; abundance: few; d_gene: -; CDR3aa: CASSFFGAEKNIQYF; CDR3nt: TGCGCCAGCAGCTTTTTCGGGGCAGAGAAAAACATTCAGTACTTC
j_gene: TRBJ1-4; v_gene: TRBV7-2; abundance: -; d_gene: TRBD1; CDR3aa: CASSPGTGPKLFF; CDR3nt: TGTGCCAGCAGCCCCGGGACAGGGCCAAAACTGTTTTTT
j_gene: TRBJ2-1; v_gene: TRBV5-1; abundance: many; d_gene: -; CDR3aa: CASSLRRHNEQFF; CDR3nt: TGCGCCAGCAGCTTGCGACGGCACAATGAGCAGTTCTTC
j_gene: TRBJ2-3; v_gene: TRBV12-3/TRBV12-4; abundance: many; d_gene: TRBD2; CDR3aa: CASSPQGLASTDTQYF; CDR3nt: TGTGCCAGCAGTCCACAGGGACTAGCCAGCACAGATACGCAGTATTTT
j_gene: TRBJ1-5; v_gene: TRBV15; abundance: -; d_gene: -; CDR3aa: CATSRDHQPQHF; CDR3nt: TGTGCCACCAGCAGAGATCATCAGCCCCAGCATTTT
j_gene: TRBJ2-3; v_gene: TRBV5-1; abundance: -; d_gene: -; CDR3aa: CASSSGTEGVDTQYF; CDR3nt: TGCGCCAGCAGCTCCGGGACGGAGGGTGTGGATACGCAGTATTTT
j_gene: TRBJ1-3; v_gene: TRBV20-1; abundance: -; d_gene: -; CDR3aa: CGLPRTDTGNTIYF; CDR3nt: TGCGGCCTACCCAGGACTGATACTGGAAACACCATATATTTT
j_gene: TRBJ1-4; v_gene: TRBV29-1; abundance: -; d_gene: -; CDR3aa: CSVEDPGFDEKLFF; CDR3nt: TGCAGCGTTGAAGATCCAGGGTTTGATGAAAAACTGTTTTTT
j_gene: TRBJ2-2; v_gene: TRBV12-3/TRBV12-4; abundance: many; d_gene: TRBD2; CDR3aa: CASSLGTSPNTGELFF; CDR3nt: TGTGCCAGCAGTTTGGGGACTAGCCCCAACACCGGGGAGCTGTTTTTT
j_gene: TRBJ1-1; v_gene: TRBV20-1; abundance: few; d_gene: TRBD1; CDR3aa: CSARQGARDTEAFF; CDR3nt: TGCAGTGCTAGACAGGGGGCGAGGGACACTGAAGCTTTCTTT
j_gene: TRBJ2-2; v_gene: TRBV5-1; abundance: many; d_gene: -; CDR3aa: CASSFGSGQLTNTGELFF; CDR3nt: TGCGCCAGCAGCTTTGGTTCAGGGCAGCTCACGAACACCGGGGAGCTGTTTTTT
j_gene: TRBJ2-1; v_gene: TRBV20-1; abundance: -; d_gene: -; CDR3aa: CSARAGLRNLYGEQFF; CDR3nt: TGCAGTGCTAGGGCGGGACTGAGAAATTTATACGGTGAGCAGTTCTTC
j_gene: TRBJ2-5; v_gene: TRBV27; abundance: few; d_gene: TRBD2; CDR3aa: CASSLAGGPLETQYF; CDR3nt: TGTGCCAGCAGTTTAGCGGGAGGGCCTCTGGAGACCCAGTACTTC
j_gene: TRBJ2-7; v_gene: TRBV7-6; abundance: -; d_gene: TRBD1; CDR3aa: CASSPGTASSYEQYF; CDR3nt: TGTGCCAGCAGCCCCGGGACAGCCAGCTCCTACGAGCAGTACTTC
j_gene: TRBJ2-7; v_gene: TRBV7-9; abundance: -; d_gene: TRBD2; CDR3aa: CASISLAGALSSYEQYF; CDR3nt: TGTGCCAGCATCTCCCTCGCGGGAGCCTTAAGCTCCTACGAGCAGTACTTC
j_gene: TRBJ2-2; v_gene: TRBV12-3/TRBV12-4; abundance: -; d_gene: TRBD2; CDR3aa: CASSLPAGGSNTGELFF; CDR3nt: TGTGCCAGCAGTTTGCCCGCGGGAGGGTCGAACACCGGGGAGCTGTTTTTT
j_gene: TRBJ2-1; v_gene: TRBV5-4; abundance: few; d_gene: -; CDR3aa: CASSLGQGFYNEQFF; CDR3nt: TGTGCCAGCAGCTTGGGTCAGGGGTTCTACAATGAGCAGTTCTTC
j_gene: TRBJ2-1; v_gene: TRBV11-3; abundance: few; d_gene: -; CDR3aa: CASRAGTPNYNEQFF; CDR3nt: TGTGCCAGCAGGGCCGGGACCCCCAACTACAATGAGCAGTTCTTC
j_gene: TRBJ1-1; v_gene: TRBV7-9; abundance: few; d_gene: -; CDR3aa: CASSHSRGGGTEAFF; CDR3nt: TGTGCCAGCAGTCACTCCCGCGGGGGAGGGACTGAAGCTTTCTTT
j_gene: TRBJ2-5; v_gene: TRBV5-1; abundance: few; d_gene: -; CDR3aa: CASSLDGDQETQYF; CDR3nt: TGCGCCAGCAGCTTGGATGGAGACCAAGAGACCCAGTACTTC
j_gene: TRBJ2-3; v_gene: TRBV9; abundance: many; d_gene: -; CDR3aa: CASSTTVADTQYF; CDR3nt: TGTGCCAGCAGCACGACAGTGGCAGATACGCAGTATTTT
j_gene: TRBJ2-3; v_gene: TRBV20-1; abundance: few; d_gene: TRBD2; CDR3aa: CSARDGSGGTDTQYF; CDR3nt: TGCAGTGCTAGAGATGGAAGCGGGGGGACAGATACGCAGTATTTT
j_gene: TRBJ2-3; v_gene: TRBV5-1; abundance: -; d_gene: TRBD2; CDR3aa: CASGSTGDSGSYPTSTDTQYF; CDR3nt: TGCGCCAGCGGCTCCACCGGAGATAGCGGGAGTTATCCCACTAGCACAGATACGCAGTATTTT
j_gene: TRBJ1-2; v_gene: TRBV7-2; abundance: few; d_gene: -; CDR3aa: CASSYGAGVGYGYTF; CDR3nt: TGTGCCAGCAGTTACGGCGCGGGGGTGGGCTATGGCTACACCTTC
j_gene: TRBJ2-1; v_gene: TRBV5-1; abundance: many; d_gene: -; CDR3aa: CASRSSPPSYNEQFF; CDR3nt: TGCGCCAGCCGCTCCTCACCTCCATCCTACAATGAGCAGTTCTTC
j_gene: TRBJ2-7; v_gene: TRBV20-1; abundance: few; d_gene: TRBD2; CDR3aa: CSAPTSGRALSGEQYF; CDR3nt: TGCAGTGCCCCCACTAGCGGGAGGGCCCTCTCTGGGGAGCAGTACTTC
j_gene: TRBJ2-5; v_gene: TRBV5-1; abundance: many; d_gene: TRBD2; CDR3aa: CASSLLAEGETQYF; CDR3nt: TGCGCCAGCAGCTTACTAGCGGAAGGGGAGACCCAGTACTTC
j_gene: TRBJ1-1; v_gene: TRBV12-3/TRBV12-4; abundance: many; d_gene: -; CDR3aa: CASSPRVRTEAFF; CDR3nt: TGTGCCAGCAGTCCTCGGGTCCGCACTGAAGCTTTCTTT
j_gene: TRBJ2-5; v_gene: TRBV12-3/TRBV12-4; abundance: many; d_gene: -; CDR3aa: CASSFSGLQETQYF; CDR3nt: TGTGCCAGCAGTTTTTCGGGGCTTCAAGAGACCCAGTACTTC
j_gene: TRBJ1-1; v_gene: TRBV18; abundance: once; d_gene: -; CDR3aa: CASSPLGPPNTEAFF; CDR3nt: TGTGCCAGCTCACCATTGGGACCGCCGAACACTGAAGCTTTCTTT
j_gene: TRBJ2-1; v_gene: TRBV27; abundance: -; d_gene: -; CDR3aa: CASTSDPRYYNEQFF; CDR3nt: TGTGCCAGCACCTCAGACCCCCGCTACTACAATGAGCAGTTCTTC
j_gene: TRBJ2-1; v_gene: TRBV5-6; abundance: many; d_gene: TRBD1; CDR3aa: CASSLGNRGGGQFF; CDR3nt: TGTGCCAGCAGCCTGGGAAACAGGGGTGGAGGGCAGTTCTTC
j_gene: TRBJ2-3; v_gene: TRBV15; abundance: -; d_gene: TRBD2; CDR3aa: CATSLLAVPDTQYF; CDR3nt: TGTGCCACCAGCCTGCTAGCGGTTCCAGATACGCAGTATTTT
j_gene: TRBJ2-2; v_gene: TRBV27; abundance: few; d_gene: -; CDR3aa: CASSSIAQTGELFF; CDR3nt: TGTGCCAGCAGTTCCATAGCGCAAACCGGGGAGCTGTTTTTT
j_gene: TRBJ2-7; v_gene: TRBV19; abundance: few; d_gene: -; CDR3aa: CASSPRVSSYEQYF; CDR3nt: TGTGCCAGTAGTCCCCGGGTTAGTTCCTACGAGCAGTACTTC
j_gene: TRBJ2-3; v_gene: TRBV7-9; abundance: -; d_gene: -; CDR3aa: CASTVSHGGTQYF; CDR3nt: TGTGCCAGCACGGTTTCTCACGGGGGTACGCAGTATTTT
j_gene: TRBJ2-5; v_gene: TRBV15; abundance: many; d_gene: -; CDR3aa: CATSRDLGPQETQYF; CDR3nt: TGTGCCACCAGCAGAGATCTGGGGCCTCAAGAGACCCAGTACTTC
j_gene: TRBJ1-2; v_gene: TRBV12-3/TRBV12-4; abundance: few; d_gene: -; CDR3aa: CASRSKWGPSNYGYTF; CDR3nt: TGTGCCAGCCGGAGTAAGTGGGGCCCATCTAACTATGGCTACACCTTC
j_gene: TRBJ2-5; v_gene: TRBV30; abundance: few; d_gene: -; CDR3aa: CAWDIGQTTQYF; CDR3nt: TGTGCCTGGGACATCGGACAGACGACCCAGTACTTC
j_gene: TRBJ2-1; v_gene: TRBV25-1; abundance: few; d_gene: -; CDR3aa: CASSESLGSRKNEQFF; CDR3nt: TGTGCCAGCAGTGAATCCCTCGGGAGCAGGAAGAATGAGCAGTTCTTC
j_gene: TRBJ1-5; v_gene: TRBV12-3/TRBV12-4; abundance: -; d_gene: -; CDR3aa: CASSSLQGGDQPQHF; CDR3nt: TGTGCCAGCAGCTCCTTGCAGGGAGGTGATCAGCCCCAGCATTTT
j_gene: TRBJ2-7; v_gene: TRBV25-1; abundance: -; d_gene: -; CDR3aa: CASSVDSIKGEQYF; CDR3nt: TGTGCCAGCAGTGTCGACAGTATCAAGGGGGAGCAGTACTTC
j_gene: TRBJ2-1; v_gene: TRBV12-3/TRBV12-4; abundance: many; d_gene: TRBD2; CDR3aa: CASSRLTSGGYNEQFF; CDR3nt: TGTGCCAGCAGTAGACTGACTAGCGGGGGATACAATGAGCAGTTCTTC
j_gene: TRBJ2-1; v_gene: TRBV12-3/TRBV12-4; abundance: many; d_gene: TRBD2; CDR3aa: CASSSTSGSSDEQFF; CDR3nt: TGTGCCAGCAGTAGTACGAGCGGGAGTTCGGATGAGCAGTTCTTC
j_gene: TRBJ2-3; v_gene: TRBV11-2; abundance: few; d_gene: TRBD2; CDR3aa: CASSMGTSGFPSTDTQYF; CDR3nt: TGTGCCAGCAGCATGGGGACTAGCGGTTTTCCTAGCACAGATACGCAGTATTTT
j_gene: TRBJ2-7; v_gene: TRBV7-6; abundance: -; d_gene: -; CDR3aa: CASSPWGVKTSYEQYF; CDR3nt: TGTGCCAGCAGCCCATGGGGCGTAAAGACCTCCTACGAGCAGTACTTC
j_gene: TRBJ1-1; v_gene: TRBV5-1; abundance: -; d_gene: -; CDR3aa: CASSLLAENTEAFF; CDR3nt: TGCGCCAGCAGCCTCTTGGCGGAGAACACTGAAGCTTTCTTT
j_gene: TRBJ2-5; v_gene: TRBV5-1; abundance: -; d_gene: -; CDR3aa: CASSFMTGQETQYF; CDR3nt: TGCGCCAGCAGCTTTATGACAGGACAAGAGACCCAGTACTTC
j_gene: TRBJ2-4; v_gene: TRBV5-1; abundance: -; d_gene: TRBD2; CDR3aa: CASSDGLAGGVQYF; CDR3nt: TGCGCCAGCAGTGACGGACTAGCGGGAGGGGTTCAGTACTTC
j_gene: TRBJ1-5; v_gene: TRBV25-1; abundance: many; d_gene: TRBD1; CDR3aa: CASGGQGNQPQHF; CDR3nt: TGTGCCAGCGGGGGACAGGGCAATCAGCCCCAGCATTTT